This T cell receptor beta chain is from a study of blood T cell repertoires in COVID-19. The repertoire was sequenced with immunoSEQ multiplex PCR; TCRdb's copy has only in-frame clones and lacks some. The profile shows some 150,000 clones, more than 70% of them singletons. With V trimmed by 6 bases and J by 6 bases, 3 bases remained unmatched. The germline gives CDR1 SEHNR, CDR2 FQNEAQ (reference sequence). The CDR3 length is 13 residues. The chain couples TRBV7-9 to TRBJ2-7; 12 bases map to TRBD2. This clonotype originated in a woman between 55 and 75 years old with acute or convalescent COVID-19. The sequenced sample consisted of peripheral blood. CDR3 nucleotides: TGTGCCAGCAGACTAGCGGGGGGCTCCGAGCAGTACTTC. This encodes CASRLAGGSEQYF.